The 9 T cell receptor beta chains below all came from one sample that was sequenced in a study of somatic mutations in cytotoxic T cells in rheumatoid arthritis. This table comes from immunoSEQ multiplex PCR, and its TCRdb copy is limited to in-frame clones, with some not included. The sample contains tens of thousands of clones, roughly four fifths of which appear only once. The material sequenced was CD8+ T cells sorted from blood. The receptors stem from a man between 40 and 49 years old in good health.

The chain joins TRBV4-1 to TRBJ2-4; D is possibly TRBD1 (5 bases). Per germline, CDR1 MGHRA and CDR2 YSYEKL. The V and J ends lost 6 bases and 5 bases respectively, with 17 bases between them. The CDR3 has 15 residues. The CDR3, as DNA: TGCGCCAGCAGTCAACAGGAATGGACCGAAAACATTCAGTACTTC. Its protein product is CASSQQEWTENIQYF.

The chain carries TRBV28 and TRBJ2-5; D is undetermined. Germline CDR1 reads MDHEN; CDR2 reads SYDVKM. The CDR3 totals 13 residues. Trimming took 3 bases from V and 5 from J, leaving 10 bases between them. The CDR3 is CASSFPVRETQYF. In nucleotides, the CDR3 is TGTGCCAGCAGTTTCCCTGTAAGGGAGACCCAGTACTTC. The whole variable domain, remainder taken from reference TRBV28 and TRBJ2-5, is DVKVTQSSRYLVKRTGEKVFLECVQDMDHENMFWYRQDPGLGLRLIYFSYDVKMKEKGDIPEGYSVSREKKERFSLILESASTNQTSMYLCASSFPVRETQYFGPGTRLLVL.

The chain combines TRBV9 with TRBJ2-3; 7 bases line up with TRBD2. Unmatched junction bases numbered 5, after V lost 3 bases and J lost 1 base. The CDR3 consists of 15 residues. CDR1 is SGDLS and CDR2 is YYNGEE in the germline V gene. This CDR3 reads CASSGQRDRTDTQYF. The CDR3 nucleotides are TGTGCCAGCAGCGGGCAGCGGGACCGCACAGATACGCAGTATTTT.

V usage is TRBV6-1 and J usage is TRBJ2-1; 9 nucleotides agree with TRBD2. Germline V CDR1 and CDR2: MNHNS, SASEGT. The V segment lost 3 bases and the J segment 4 bases; nucleotides outside the gene matches: 4. The length of the CDR3 is 15 residues. The CDR3 loop is CASSDSSGIYNEQFF. The CDR3 nucleotides read TGTGCCAGCAGTGACTCTAGCGGGATTTACAATGAGCAGTTCTTC.

The chain has TRBV7-9 and TRBJ1-4; 7 positions agree with TRBD1. The J segment lost 6 bases and the V segment lost 5 bases, leaving 12 bases of the junction unmatched. The CDR3 spans 16 residues. Germline V gene lookup returns CDR1 SEHNR and CDR2 FQNEAQ (reference sequence). The CDR3: CASSPRDSSTHEKLFF. Written as DNA, the CDR3 is TGTGCCAGCAGCCCTAGGGACAGCTCGACTCATGAAAAACTGTTTTTT.

The J gene is TRBJ2-1, the V gene TRBV19; TRBD2 aligns across 12 bases. Unmatched junction bases numbered 1, after V lost 4 bases and J lost 3 bases. CDR1 is LNHDA, CDR2 SQIVND, per germline (reference sequence). This CDR3 has 15 residues. The DNA of the CDR3 is TGTGCCAGTAGTAGGGGACTAGCGGGCTACAATGAGCAGTTCTTC. This translates into CASSRGLAGYNEQFF.

The chain uses TRBV10-2 and TRBJ2-7, with 12 bases identical to TRBD2. V dropped 4 bases and J dropped 6; count of bases not matched to a gene: 4. CDR1 WSHSY and CDR2 SAAADI come from the germline V gene. The CDR3 sequence is 14 residues long. The CDR3 spells CASSGLAGVGEQYF. CDR3 DNA: TGCGCCAGCAGTGGACTAGCGGGAGTTGGCGAGCAGTACTTC.

This chain joins TRBV28 and TRBJ1-5; D remains unclear. The CDR3 sequence is 13 residues long. Germline assignment: CDR1 MDHEN and CDR2 SYDVKM. V was clipped by 1 base and J by 3 bases, with 4 bases between them. The CDR3 protein is CASSLSFNQPQHF. The CDR3 DNA reads TGTGCCAGCAGTTTATCATTCAATCAGCCCCAGCATTTT.

As for this clone: Sequence at one end of the junction differs from germline and may be a read error. This chain joins TRBV11-2 and TRBJ2-7; 8 bases are shared with TRBD2. Per germline, CDR1 SGHAT and CDR2 FQNNGV. The length of the CDR3 is 14 residues. The CDR3 region is CASCLAGSSYEQYF. DNA of the CDR3: TGTGCCAGCTGCTTAGCGGGGAGCTCCTACGAGCAGTACTTC.